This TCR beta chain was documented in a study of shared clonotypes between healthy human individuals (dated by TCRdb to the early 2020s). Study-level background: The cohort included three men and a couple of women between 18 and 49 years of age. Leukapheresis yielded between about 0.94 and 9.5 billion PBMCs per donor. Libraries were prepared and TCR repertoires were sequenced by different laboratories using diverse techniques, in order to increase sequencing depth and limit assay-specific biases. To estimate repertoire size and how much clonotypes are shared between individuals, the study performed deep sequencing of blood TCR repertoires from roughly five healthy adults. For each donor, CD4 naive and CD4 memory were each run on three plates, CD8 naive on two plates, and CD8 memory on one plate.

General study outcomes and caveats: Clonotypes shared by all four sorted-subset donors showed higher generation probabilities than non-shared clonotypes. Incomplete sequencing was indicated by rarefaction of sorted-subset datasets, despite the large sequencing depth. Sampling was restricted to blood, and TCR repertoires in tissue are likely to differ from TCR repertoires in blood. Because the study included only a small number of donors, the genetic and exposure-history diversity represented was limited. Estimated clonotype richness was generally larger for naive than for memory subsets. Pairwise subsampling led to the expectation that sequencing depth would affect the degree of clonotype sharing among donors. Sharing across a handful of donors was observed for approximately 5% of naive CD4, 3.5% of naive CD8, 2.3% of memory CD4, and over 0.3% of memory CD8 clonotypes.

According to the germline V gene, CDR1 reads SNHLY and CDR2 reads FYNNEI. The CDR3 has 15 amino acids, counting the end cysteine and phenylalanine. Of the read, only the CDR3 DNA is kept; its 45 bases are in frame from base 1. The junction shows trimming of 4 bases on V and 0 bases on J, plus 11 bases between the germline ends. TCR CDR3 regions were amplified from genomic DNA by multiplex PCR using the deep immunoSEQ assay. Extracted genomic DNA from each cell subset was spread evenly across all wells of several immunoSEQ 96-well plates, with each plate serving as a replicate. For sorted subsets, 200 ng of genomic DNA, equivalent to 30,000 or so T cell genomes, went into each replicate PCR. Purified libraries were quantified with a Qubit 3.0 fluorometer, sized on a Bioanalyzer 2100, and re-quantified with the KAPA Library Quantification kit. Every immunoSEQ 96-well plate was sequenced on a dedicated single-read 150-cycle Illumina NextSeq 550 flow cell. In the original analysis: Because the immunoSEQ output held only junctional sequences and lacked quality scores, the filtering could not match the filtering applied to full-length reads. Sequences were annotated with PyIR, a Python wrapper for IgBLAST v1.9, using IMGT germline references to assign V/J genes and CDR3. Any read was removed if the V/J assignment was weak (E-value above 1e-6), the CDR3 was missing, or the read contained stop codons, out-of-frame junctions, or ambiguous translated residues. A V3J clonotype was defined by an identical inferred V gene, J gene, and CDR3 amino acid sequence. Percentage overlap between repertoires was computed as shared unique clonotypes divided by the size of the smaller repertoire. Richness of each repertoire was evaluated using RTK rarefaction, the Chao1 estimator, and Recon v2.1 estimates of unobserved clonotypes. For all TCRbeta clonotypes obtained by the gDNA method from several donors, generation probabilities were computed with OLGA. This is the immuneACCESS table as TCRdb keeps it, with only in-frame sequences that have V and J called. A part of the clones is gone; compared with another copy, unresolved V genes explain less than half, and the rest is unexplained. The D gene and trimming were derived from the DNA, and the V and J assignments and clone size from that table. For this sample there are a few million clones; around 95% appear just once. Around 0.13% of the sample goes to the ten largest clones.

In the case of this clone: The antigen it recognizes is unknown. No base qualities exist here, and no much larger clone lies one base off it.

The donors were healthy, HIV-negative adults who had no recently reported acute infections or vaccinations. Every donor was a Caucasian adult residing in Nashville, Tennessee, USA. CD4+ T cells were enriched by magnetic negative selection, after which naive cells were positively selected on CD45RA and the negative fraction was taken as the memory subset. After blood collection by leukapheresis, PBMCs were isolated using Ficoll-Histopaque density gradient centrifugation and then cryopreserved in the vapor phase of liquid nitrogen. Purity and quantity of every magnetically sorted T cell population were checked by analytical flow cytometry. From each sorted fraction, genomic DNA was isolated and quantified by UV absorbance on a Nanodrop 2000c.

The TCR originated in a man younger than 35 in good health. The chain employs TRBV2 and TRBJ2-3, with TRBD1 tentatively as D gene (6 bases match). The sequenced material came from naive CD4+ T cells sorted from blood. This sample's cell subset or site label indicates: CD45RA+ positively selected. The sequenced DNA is TGTGCCAGCAGTGCCGACAGGCCGAGCACAGATACGCAGTATTTT. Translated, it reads CASSADRPSTDTQYF.